The T cell receptor beta chain under discussion was sequenced for a study of T cells after yellow fever vaccination. Notes on the study in general: The booster saw the reappearance of most primary-vaccination clones (roughly 95% CD4, 88% CD8).

A single record per CDR3 protein comes from TCRdb applying MiXCR to the 5' RACE reads. The sample yields some 350,000 distinct CDR3 sequences, 6.2% seen once. This clonotype was seen many times. Its specificity is unknown. V lost 5 bases to trimming and J lost 4 bases, with 11 bases between them. Germline V gene lookup returns CDR1 ENHRY and CDR2 SYGVKD. This CDR3 contains 13 residues. The J gene is TRBJ2-5, the V gene TRBV10-3; no clear D gene. The specimen was PBMCs, collected 5 days after the yellow fever booster vaccination. The receptor was derived from a man under 40 who received the YFV17D yellow fever vaccine. CDR3 nucleotide sequence: TGTGCCATCAGTCCCACGACGGGAGAGACCCAGTACTTC. Translated: CAISPTTGETQYF.